This TCR beta chain originates from a study of cytomegalovirus exposure and HLA in healthy donors. Study-wide points: In a later analysis, HLA-associated beta chains showed higher expansion and lower generation probabilities than comparable chains.

This clone was seen a few times. Antigen unknown. 60 Vbeta and 13 Jbeta primers were used in PCR. Sequencing used immunoSEQ multiplex PCR; TCRdb keeps in-frame clones, though not all of them. The sample includes some 250,000 clones, about 81% seen only once; the top ten take less than 9%. The TCR originated in a woman in her fifties or sixties in good health and CMV-seropositive. Sequenced: PBMCs.

This chain's CDR3 is CASSDFYGGFGGYTF. In DNA form, the CDR3 reads TGTGCCAGCAGTGACTTTTACGGGGGATTCGGTGGCTACACCTTC. The chain links TRBV6-4 to TRBJ1-2, with D perhaps matching TRBD1 (5 bases). Deletions cut 1 base from V and 7 bases from J, with 16 bases between. Germline V CDR1 and CDR2: MRHNA, SNTAGT. This CDR3 region has 15 residues.